This record covers a single TCR beta chain. This receptor's antigen is unknown. Base qualities are missing; no much larger clone stands one base away. From the cysteine up to the phenylalanine, the CDR3 has a length of 16 residues. Here the CDR3 DNA is all that survives: 48 bases in frame from base 1. Trimming removed 2 bases from V and 7 bases from J; the gene matches leave 7 bases unexplained. Per the germline V gene, LGHNT is the CDR1 and FRNRAP is the CDR2. TCRbeta CDR3 regions were amplified from genomic DNA by means of the immunoSEQ Assay, a bias-controlled multiplex PCR. Per the original workflow: Nucleated cell counts per sample were estimated from amplification of reference gene primers within the assay. To quantify the absolute abundance of each unique TCRbeta CDR3 rearrangement, sequence reads were collapsed and filtered. For each sample, productive Simpson clonality was calculated by taking the square root of Simpson's diversity index across productive rearrangements. TCRdb obtained this table from immuneACCESS and retained in-frame rearrangements with V and J assigned. These tables miss some clones; where compared with another copy, unresolved V genes account for less than half of the shortfall, and the remainder is unexplained. V, J and clone size are taken as reported in that table, and D and trimming were inferred from the DNA itself. The table for this sample lists under 450,000 clones; about 88% of them were counted only once. The ten most abundant clones make up 7% to 7.5% of the sample.

This entry comes from a study of blood T cell repertoires in COVID-19 (TCRdb year 2020). General notes on the study: Samples from collaborators originated in the United States, Italy and Spain and spanned both the acute and convalescent phases of COVID-19. The material from the prospective study consisted of cDNA or gDNA derived from T cells, B-cell-depleted T cells, or PBMCs. Deeply sampled blood TCRbeta repertoires from subjects exposed to, actively infected with, or recovered from COVID-19 were included in the dataset. A freely available public database, intended as a resource for researchers studying the immune response to SARS-CoV-2, is where the repertoires were released. The samples were drawn from two sources: the first 160 participants of the ongoing ImmuneRACE study, and 1,000 to 1,500 subjects contributed by 6 global collaborators. The sample metadata nearly always contained a de-identified subject ID, COVID-19 status, age in years and sex. Where available, HLA class I and class II types were taken from metadata supplied by the sample provider and were not determined by assay-based typing. Study-wide conclusions, independent of this receptor: The quantity of clinical and demographic metadata differed by source and by participant and was supplied without curation.

One collaborating source in Seattle enrolled patients during active infection and followed them longitudinally through the course of disease. Collaborating institutions collected whole blood in K2EDTA tubes following their own protocols. Collaborator samples were shipped for TCRbeta analysis as frozen whole blood, isolated PBMCs, or DNA extracted from either sample type. The sequence was obtained from a woman aged 55-70 years with COVID-19, enrolled during active disease. This sequence uses TRBV12-5 and TRBJ1-6, and TRBD1 matches 8 of the central bases. Sequencing was carried out using peripheral blood. The CDR3 has the sequence CASGLLLRDRNSPLHF. At the DNA level, the sequence is TGTGCTAGTGGTTTGCTACTCCGGGACAGGAATTCACCCCTCCACTTT.